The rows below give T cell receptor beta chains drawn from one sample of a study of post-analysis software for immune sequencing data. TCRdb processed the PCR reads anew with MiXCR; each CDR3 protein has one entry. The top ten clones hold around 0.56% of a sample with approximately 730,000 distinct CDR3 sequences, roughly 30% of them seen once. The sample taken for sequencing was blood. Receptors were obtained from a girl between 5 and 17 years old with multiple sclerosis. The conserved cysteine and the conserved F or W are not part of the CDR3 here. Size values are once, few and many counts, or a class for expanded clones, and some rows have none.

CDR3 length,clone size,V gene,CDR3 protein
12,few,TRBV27,ASSSTGLVGTQY
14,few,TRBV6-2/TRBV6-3,ASRFYSGRVFFEQF
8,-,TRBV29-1,SAGVEAQY
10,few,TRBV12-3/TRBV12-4,ASSKGDPEAF
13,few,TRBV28,AISSAGTGRYGYT
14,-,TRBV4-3,ASSQEMESGADEQY
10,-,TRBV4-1,ASSPARGPQH
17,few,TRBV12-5,ASGKIRLNRGRSYNEQF
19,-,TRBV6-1,ASSGPYDRGIRYSGANVLT
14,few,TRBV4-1,ASSQWVRGFGSPLH
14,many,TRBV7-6,ASSRGAASGANVLT